A selection of T cell receptor beta chains follows, all from one sample in a study of high-grade serous ovarian cancer treatment subgroups. TCRdb keeps only in-frame clones here, not all; method: immunoSEQ multiplex PCR. The repertoire holds around 870 clones, with more than 75% as singletons. The source material was tumor tissue. The receptors were gathered from a human donor with high-grade serous ovarian cancer. Each CDR3 is given with its conserved first and last residue. A D gene is named only where the DNA matches it firmly. Where a row states a size, it is once, few, many or the class of an expanded clone; other rows omit it.

v_gene	j_gene	d_gene	abundance	CDR3aa	CDR3nt
TRBV18	TRBJ2-1	TRBD2	NA	CASSPGTSDYNEQFF	TGTGCCAGCTCCCCCGGGACTAGCGATTACAATGAGCAGTTCTTC
TRBV14	TRBJ2-5	NA	NA	CASSQDLAGALQETQYF	TGTGCCAGCAGCCAAGATTTGGCAGGGGCCCTCCAAGAGACCCAGTACTTC
TRBV19	TRBJ2-1	NA	NA	CASSSLGSYNEQFF	TGTGCCAGTAGTAGTTTAGGATCCTACAATGAGCAGTTCTTC
TRBV9	TRBJ1-3	TRBD1	NA	CASSLGTGTSGNTIYF	TGTGCCAGCAGCTTAGGGACAGGGACCTCTGGAAACACCATATATTTT
TRBV6-5	TRBJ1-2	TRBD1	NA	CASSYSPGPGGGYTF	TGTGCCAGCAGTTATTCCCCCGGACCAGGGGGTGGCTACACCTTC
TRBV6-4	TRBJ2-3	NA	NA	CASSVEGRTDTQYF	TGTGCCAGCAGTGTGGAGGGTAGGACAGATACGCAGTATTTT
TRBV6-6	TRBJ2-7	TRBD2	NA	CASSYWFSGNYEQYF	TGTGCCAGCAGTTACTGGTTTAGCGGGAACTACGAGCAGTACTTC
TRBV7-9	TRBJ2-4	NA	NA	CASSLEWDFGIQYF	TGTGCCAGCAGCTTAGAATGGGACTTCGGCATTCAGTACTTC
TRBV27	TRBJ1-1	TRBD1	NA	CASRRQGEVEAFF	TGTGCCAGCAGGAGACAGGGGGAGGTTGAAGCTTTCTTT
TRBV10-1	TRBJ1-6	TRBD1	NA	CASRRKTGDSNSPLHF	TGCGCCAGCAGACGTAAAACAGGGGATTCTAATTCACCCCTCCACTTT
TRBV6-5	TRBJ1-1	TRBD1	few	CASSRQGEYTEAFF	TGTGCCAGCAGTCGACAGGGCGAGTACACTGAAGCTTTCTTT
TRBV6-5	TRBJ1-1	NA	NA	CASSYGPGPNTEAFF	TGTGCCAGCAGTTACGGCCCGGGGCCAAACACTGAAGCTTTCTTT
TRBV21-1	TRBJ1-1	NA	NA	CASRDILMNTEAFF	TGTGCCAGCAGAGACATCCTGATGAACACTGAAGCTTTCTTT
TRBV10-3	TRBJ1-6	NA	NA	CAISDPLDREGSPLHF	TGTGCCATCAGTGACCCGCTTGATCGAGAGGGTTCACCCCTCCACTTT
TRBV5-6	TRBJ1-3	NA	NA	CASSLESSLLSGNTIYF	TGTGCCAGCAGCTTGGAATCCAGCTTACTCTCTGGAAACACCATATATTTT
TRBV4-2	TRBJ2-3	TRBD1	once	CASSRRAGTGGSDTQYF	TGTGCCAGCAGCCGCCGGGCGGGGACAGGGGGGAGCGATACGCAGTATTTT
TRBV18	TRBJ2-2	NA	NA	CASSHGSHTGELFF	TGTGCCAGCTCACATGGCAGTCACACCGGGGAGCTGTTTTTT
TRBV9	TRBJ2-5	TRBD2	NA	CASSPRTSGRETQYF	TGTGCCAGCAGCCCGAGGACTAGCGGGCGGGAGACCCAGTACTTC
TRBV5-4	TRBJ2-1	TRBD2	NA	CASSTGTSGRNYMEQFF	TGTGCCAGCAGCACGGGGACTAGCGGGAGAAATTATATGGAGCAGTTCTTC
TRBV7-6	TRBJ2-1	NA	NA	CASSPGGPYNEQFF	TGTGCCAGCAGCCCCGGGGGGCCCTACAATGAGCAGTTCTTC
TRBV6-1	TRBJ2-5	TRBD2	NA	CASSELAGEQETQYF	TGTGCCAGCAGTGAACTAGCGGGAGAACAAGAGACCCAGTACTTC
TRBV5-1	TRBJ2-5	NA	once	CASSLGLQRYQETQYF	TGCGCCAGCAGCTTGGGCCTCCAAAGGTACCAAGAGACCCAGTACTTC
TRBV2	TRBJ1-3	NA	NA	CASSYRANTIYF	TGTGCCAGCAGTTACAGGGCAAACACCATATATTTT
TRBV6-4	TRBJ2-2	TRBD2	NA	CASSVSGTNTGELFF	TGTGCCAGCAGTGTTAGCGGGACGAACACCGGGGAGCTGTTTTTT
TRBV5-1	TRBJ2-2	NA	NA	CASSLAYGEEYTGELFF	TGCGCCAGCAGCTTGGCGTATGGGGAGGAGTACACCGGGGAGCTGTTTTTT
TRBV6-5	TRBJ1-1	NA	NA	CASSADPRGEAFF	TGTGCCAGCAGTGCCGATCCTAGAGGTGAAGCTTTCTTT
TRBV7-9	TRBJ1-1	NA	once	CASSFEVGTEAFF	TGTGCCAGCAGCTTCGAAGTGGGCACTGAAGCTTTCTTT